These T cell receptor beta chains were read from a single sample in a study of blood T cells in healthy people across ages. Using its own MiXCR run on the 5' RACE reads, TCRdb lists one record per CDR3 protein. The sample has over 600,000 distinct CDR3 sequences; more than 35% are singletons. The sequenced material came from blood. These receptors originate from a man of 80 years or more in good health. CDR3s include the opening cysteine and the closing phenylalanine or tryptophan. The D gene is left open where the match is weak. Where a row states a size, it is once, few, many or the class of an expanded clone; other rows omit it.

>TRBV9|TRBJ2-1|-|few
TGTGCCAGCAGCGTAGTAGCGGTCCACTCCTACAATGAGCAGTTCTTC
CASSVVAVHSYNEQFF
>TRBV25-1|TRBJ2-7|-|-
TGTGCCAGCAGTGAATGGAGCGCGTCCTACGAGCAGTACTTC
CASSEWSASYEQYF
>TRBV12-3/TRBV12-4|TRBJ2-7|-|once
TGTGCCAGCAGTTTAGTCGGGAGACCTTACGAGCAGTACTTC
CASSLVGRPYEQYF
>TRBV3-1|TRBJ2-7|TRBD1|once
TGTGCCAGCAGCCAGTGGACAGGGACCTACGAGCAGTACTTC
CASSQWTGTYEQYF
>TRBV27|TRBJ2-3|-|-
TGTGCCAGCAGTCGACTACTTGTCGGAGCCGGGGCCCACGATACGCAGTATTTT
CASSRLLVGAGAHDTQYF
>TRBV5-1|TRBJ1-4|-|once
TGCGCCAGCAGCTTGGCCGGGGGACGCGATGAAAAACTGTTTTTT
CASSLAGGRDEKLFF
>TRBV12-3/TRBV12-4|TRBJ2-7|-|few
TGTGCCAGCAGTTTTCACAGAACCTACGAGCAGTACTTC
CASSFHRTYEQYF
>TRBV7-9|TRBJ1-2|-|-
TGTGCCAGCAGCTTAGTGCCTGAGGGTAACTATGGCTACACCTTC
CASSLVPEGNYGYTF
>TRBV20-1|TRBJ2-1|TRBD2|many
TGCAGTGCGGACGAACCTAGCGGACACAATGAGCAGTTCTTC
CSADEPSGHNEQFF
>TRBV7-9|TRBJ1-1|-|-
TGTGCCAGCAGCTCCCGGGGCTTCGGGAACACTGAAGCTTTCTTT
CASSSRGFGNTEAFF
>TRBV6-5|TRBJ2-5|TRBD1|-
TGTGCCAGCAGCGGGGGACAGGGGGCATGGGAGACCCAGTACTTC
CASSGGQGAWETQYF
>TRBV20-1|TRBJ1-5|-|-
TGCAGTGCTATAGTCTCGGAATCGGGCAATCAGCCCCAGCATTTT
CSAIVSESGNQPQHF
>TRBV29-1|TRBJ2-1|-|-
TGCAGCGGGGGGGCGCAGTCCTACAATGAGCAGTTCTTC
CSGGAQSYNEQFF
>TRBV7-2|TRBJ2-1|TRBD2|-
TGTGCCAGCAGTCACGCTAGCGGACGAGACAATGAGCAGTTCTTC
CASSHASGRDNEQFF
>TRBV28|TRBJ2-5|-|few
TGTGCCAGTCGGCGCGTGAATGAAGAGACCCAGTACTTC
CASRRVNEETQYF
>TRBV25-1|TRBJ2-7|TRBD1|-
TGTGCCAGCCGGGGACAGGGGGCCTACGAGCAGTACTTC
CASRGQGAYEQYF
>TRBV7-2|TRBJ2-7|-|-
TGTGCCAGCAGCTTAGTTTCTAGCCAAACCTACGAGCAGTACTTC
CASSLVSSQTYEQYF
>TRBV25-1|TRBJ2-7|-|-
TGTGCCAGCAGTGATCACGGGACTTCTCCCTACGAGCAGTACTTC
CASSDHGTSPYEQYF
>TRBV20-1|TRBJ2-3|-|-
TGCAGTGCTAGGTGGAGGGGCAACACAGATACGCAGTATTTT
CSARWRGNTDTQYF
>TRBV5-1|TRBJ2-1|-|many
TGCGCCAGCAGCTTGGGGGACACCACGGGCTACAATGAGCAGTTCTTC
CASSLGDTTGYNEQFF